This T cell receptor (beta chain) was identified during a study of regulatory and conventional T cells in RAG deficiency. Study-level points and caveats: Control T-cell subsets had markedly higher Shannon entropy and lower Simpson indices than RAG-deficient patients. Patient subsets had shorter CDR3s; Omenn Treg-Tconv overlap exceeded 85%.

About this clone: Its specificity is unknown.

Germline V CDR1 and CDR2: SGHTA, FQGTGA. Trimming cost V 5 bases and J 5 bases, with 10 bases left between them. CDR3 size: 13 residues. Some clones are missing from TCRdb's copy, which holds only in-frame ones; the method was immunoSEQ multiplex PCR. The repertoire includes 20,000 to 25,000 clones, around 97% of them detected once, and about 1.2% sits in the top ten. Genomic DNA came from blood conventional CD4+ T cells gated CD25-low CD127-high. The same specimen was also included in a second study, on regulatory T cells. As that study records: Primers: 52 TRBV forward and 13 TRBJ reverse. In patients, unique TRB V-J pairs were restricted and V/J usage skewed, especially in Tregs.

V and J are TRBV7-3 and TRBJ2-1; D might be TRBD2 (6 bases). The receptor comes from a human donor in good health. Material for sequencing was CD25- CD4+ T cells sorted from blood. CDR3 in amino acids: CASSPGDHNEQFF. The DNA for the CDR3 is TGTGCCAGCAGCCCGGGGGACCACAATGAGCAGTTCTTC.